These T cell receptor beta chains were read from a single sample in a study of shared clonotypes between healthy human individuals. Profiling relied on immunoSEQ multiplex PCR, and the TCRdb table lists in-frame clones only, not all of them. This table has roughly 2.6 million clones, around nine tenths appearing once. Sequenced sample: naive CD4+ T cells sorted from blood. The receptors were sampled from a man younger than 35 in good health. Each CDR3 is given with its conserved first and last residue. A D gene is named only where the DNA matches it firmly. Rows may omit the clone size; those that give it use once, few, many or a size class.

D gene: NA
J gene: TRBJ2-5
clone size: NA
CDR3 length: 15
V gene: TRBV30
CDR3 DNA: TGTGCCTGGAGTCTCTTGGGGGGGCGCGAAGAGACCCAGTACTTC
CDR3 protein: CAWSLLGGREETQYF

D gene: TRBD2
J gene: TRBJ2-3
clone size: NA
CDR3 length: 15
V gene: TRBV6-4
CDR3 DNA: TGTGCCAGCAGTGCTCTAGCGGGAGGGATACATACGCAGTATTTT
CDR3 protein: CASSALAGGIHTQYF

D gene: NA
J gene: TRBJ2-7
clone size: NA
CDR3 length: 14
V gene: TRBV19
CDR3 DNA: TGTGCCAGTAGTATAGGGAGAAGGCAGCACGAGCAGTACTTC
CDR3 protein: CASSIGRRQHEQYF

D gene: NA
J gene: TRBJ1-1
clone size: few
CDR3 length: 14
V gene: TRBV10-1
CDR3 DNA: TGCGCCAGCAGTGAGACCTTGGCGGACACTGAAGCTTTCTTT
CDR3 protein: CASSETLADTEAFF

D gene: NA
J gene: TRBJ2-1
clone size: NA
CDR3 length: 13
V gene: TRBV10-3
CDR3 DNA: TGTGCCATCAGTAGAGTTTCTGATAATGAGCAGTTCTTC
CDR3 protein: CAISRVSDNEQFF

D gene: NA
J gene: TRBJ2-7
clone size: NA
CDR3 length: 16
V gene: TRBV5-5
CDR3 DNA: TGTGCCACCCTCCCCGATGTAGGCCGAGTATCCTACGAGCAGTACTTC
CDR3 protein: CATLPDVGRVSYEQYF

D gene: TRBD2
J gene: TRBJ2-5
clone size: once
CDR3 length: 15
V gene: TRBV5-1
CDR3 DNA: TGCGCCAGCAGCTTGGAGTGGGGGGGCCAAGAGACCCAGTACTTC
CDR3 protein: CASSLEWGGQETQYF

D gene: TRBD1
J gene: TRBJ2-7
clone size: NA
CDR3 length: 14
V gene: TRBV5-1
CDR3 DNA: TGCGCCAGCAGCTTGGGGGGACAGGGAAACGAGCAGTACTTC
CDR3 protein: CASSLGGQGNEQYF

D gene: TRBD2
J gene: TRBJ2-5
clone size: NA
CDR3 length: 15
V gene: TRBV2
CDR3 DNA: TGTGCCAGCAGTGCTCAAGCGGGGGGGCAAGAGACCCAGTACTTC
CDR3 protein: CASSAQAGGQETQYF

D gene: TRBD1
J gene: TRBJ2-7
clone size: NA
CDR3 length: 14
V gene: TRBV10-3
CDR3 DNA: TGTGCCATCAGTAAAATGACAGGGGCGGGGGAGCAGTACTTC
CDR3 protein: CAISKMTGAGEQYF

D gene: NA
J gene: TRBJ2-3
clone size: NA
CDR3 length: 15
V gene: TRBV7-8
CDR3 DNA: TGTGCCAGCAGCTTAGTGAACCTAGCGCAGGATACGCAGTATTTT
CDR3 protein: CASSLVNLAQDTQYF

D gene: NA
J gene: TRBJ1-4
clone size: NA
CDR3 length: 14
V gene: TRBV2
CDR3 DNA: TGTGCCAGCAGGACGGAAGGGACTGGCGAAAAACTGTTTTTT
CDR3 protein: CASRTEGTGEKLFF

D gene: NA
J gene: TRBJ2-5
clone size: once
CDR3 length: 13
V gene: TRBV7-2
CDR3 DNA: TGTGCCAGCAGCTCGGTGGTCTTCGGGACCCAGTACTTC
CDR3 protein: CASSSVVFGTQYF

D gene: NA
J gene: TRBJ2-7
clone size: NA
CDR3 length: 13
V gene: TRBV10-1
CDR3 DNA: TGCGCCAGCACCCGGGAGAGGGCCTACGAGCAGTACTTC
CDR3 protein: CASTRERAYEQYF

D gene: NA
J gene: TRBJ1-4
clone size: once
CDR3 length: 12
V gene: TRBV5-4
CDR3 DNA: TGTGCCAGCAGCTTGTGGCAGGGGCGAGAGGTTTTT
CDR3 protein: CASSLWQGREVF

D gene: NA
J gene: TRBJ2-3
clone size: NA
CDR3 length: 15
V gene: TRBV6-1
CDR3 DNA: TGTGCCTGGGCAGTCCAGGGAGAGGGCACAGATACGCAGTATTTT
CDR3 protein: CAWAVQGEGTDTQYF

D gene: NA
J gene: TRBJ2-1
clone size: NA
CDR3 length: 14
V gene: TRBV5-1
CDR3 DNA: TGCGCCAGCAGCTCGTGGACCGTATTCGATGAGCAGTTCTTC
CDR3 protein: CASSSWTVFDEQFF

D gene: NA
J gene: TRBJ2-5
clone size: NA
CDR3 length: 13
V gene: TRBV5-4
CDR3 DNA: TGTGCCAGCAGCTTGAGCTTCAGAGAGACCCAGTACTTC
CDR3 protein: CASSLSFRETQYF